This T cell receptor (beta chain) came from a study of cytomegalovirus exposure and HLA in healthy donors. As to this clone: Its target is not known.

Profiled with immunoSEQ multiplex PCR; TCRdb holds only in-frame clones, not every one. The sample carries 55,000 to 80,000 clones, roughly 95% recorded once. The study's findings and limits: Listed as cytomegalovirus-associated were 164 TCR beta chains. Across donors, most TCRs were seen rarely, yet some public ones were widespread. High sensitivity and specificity were reportedly achieved when the classifier diagnosed cytomegalovirus status. The TCR clusters that emerged in the first cohort tended, a later analysis found, to co-occur in the 120 validation repertoires.

Input material: PBMCs. This TCR came from a man aged 18 to 30 in good health and CMV-seronegative.

The CDR3 sequence is CASGTPPVETQYF. CDR3 DNA sequence: TGTGCCTCCGGGACTCCCCCTGTGGAGACCCAGTACTTC. The rearrangement uses TRBV30 and TRBJ2-5, with a tentative D call TRBD2 (6 bases). CDR3 length: 13 amino acids. Germline values: CDR1 GTSNPN, CDR2 SVGIG (reference sequence). Trimming pared 7 bases from V and 5 bases from J, leaving 17 bases between.